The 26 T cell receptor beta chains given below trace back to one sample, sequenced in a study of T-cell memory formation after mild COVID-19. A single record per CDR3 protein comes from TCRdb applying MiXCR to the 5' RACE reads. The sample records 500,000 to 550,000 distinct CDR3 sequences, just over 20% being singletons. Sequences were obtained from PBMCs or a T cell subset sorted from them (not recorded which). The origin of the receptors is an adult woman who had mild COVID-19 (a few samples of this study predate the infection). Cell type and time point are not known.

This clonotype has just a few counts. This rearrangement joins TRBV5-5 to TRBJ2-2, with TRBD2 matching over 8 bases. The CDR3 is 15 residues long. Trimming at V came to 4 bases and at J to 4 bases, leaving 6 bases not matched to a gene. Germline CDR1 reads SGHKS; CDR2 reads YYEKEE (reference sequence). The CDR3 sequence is CASSGTSSLTGELFF. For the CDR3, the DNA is TGTGCCAGCAGCGGGACTAGTTCCCTCACCGGGGAGCTGTTTTTT. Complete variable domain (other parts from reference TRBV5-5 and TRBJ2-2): DAGVTQSPTHLIKTRGQQVTLRCSPISGHKSVSWYQQVLGQGPQFIFQYYEKEERGRGNFPDRFSARQFPNYSSELNVNALLLGDSALYLCASSGTSSLTGELFFGEGSRLTVL.

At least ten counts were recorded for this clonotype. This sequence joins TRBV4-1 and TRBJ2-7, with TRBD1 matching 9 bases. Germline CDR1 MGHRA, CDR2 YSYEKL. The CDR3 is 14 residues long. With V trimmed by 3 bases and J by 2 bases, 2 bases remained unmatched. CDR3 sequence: CASSQDRGPYEQYF. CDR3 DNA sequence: TGCGCCAGCAGCCAGGACAGGGGACCCTACGAGCAGTACTTC.

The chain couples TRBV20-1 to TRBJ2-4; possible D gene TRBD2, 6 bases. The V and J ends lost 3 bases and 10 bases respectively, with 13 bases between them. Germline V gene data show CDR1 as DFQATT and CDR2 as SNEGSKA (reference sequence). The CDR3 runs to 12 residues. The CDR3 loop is CSAREGPLIQYF. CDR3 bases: TGCAGTGCTAGGGAGGGACCCTTAATTCAGTACTTC.

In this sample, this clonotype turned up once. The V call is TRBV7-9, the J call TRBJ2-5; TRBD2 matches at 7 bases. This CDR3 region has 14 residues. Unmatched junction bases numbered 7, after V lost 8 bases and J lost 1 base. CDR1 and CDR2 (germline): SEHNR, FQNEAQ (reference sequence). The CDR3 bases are TGTGCCAGCCAGCGGGGCGGTACCCAAGAGACCCAGTACTTC. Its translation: CASQRGGTQETQYF.

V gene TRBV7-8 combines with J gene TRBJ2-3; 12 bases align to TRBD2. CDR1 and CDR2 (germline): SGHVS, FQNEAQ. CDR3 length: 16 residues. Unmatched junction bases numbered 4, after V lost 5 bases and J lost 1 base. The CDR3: CASSAGTSGRTDTQYF. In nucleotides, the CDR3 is TGTGCCAGCAGCGCCGGGACTAGCGGGCGCACAGATACGCAGTATTTT.

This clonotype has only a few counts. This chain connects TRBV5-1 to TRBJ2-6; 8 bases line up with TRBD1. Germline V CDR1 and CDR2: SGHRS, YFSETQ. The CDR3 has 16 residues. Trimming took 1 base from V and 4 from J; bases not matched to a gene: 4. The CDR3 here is CASSLQGAAGANVLTF. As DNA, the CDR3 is TGCGCCAGCAGCTTGCAGGGGGCGGCCGGGGCCAACGTCCTGACTTTC.

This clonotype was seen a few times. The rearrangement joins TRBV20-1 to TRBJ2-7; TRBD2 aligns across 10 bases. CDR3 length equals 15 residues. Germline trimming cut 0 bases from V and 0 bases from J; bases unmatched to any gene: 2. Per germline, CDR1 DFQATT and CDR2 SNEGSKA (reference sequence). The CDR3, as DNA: TGCAGTGCTAGAGATAGCGGGGGGCTCTCCTACGAGCAGTACTTC. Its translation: CSARDSGGLSYEQYF.

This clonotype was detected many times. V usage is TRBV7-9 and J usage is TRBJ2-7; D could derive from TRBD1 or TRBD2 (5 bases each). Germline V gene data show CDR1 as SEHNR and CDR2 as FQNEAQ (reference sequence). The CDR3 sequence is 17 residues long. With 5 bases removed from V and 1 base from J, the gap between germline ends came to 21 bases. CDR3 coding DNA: TGTGCCAGCAGCCCCCGCGGGCGGGCAGACAGATCCTACGAGCAGTACTTC. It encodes CASSPRGRADRSYEQYF.

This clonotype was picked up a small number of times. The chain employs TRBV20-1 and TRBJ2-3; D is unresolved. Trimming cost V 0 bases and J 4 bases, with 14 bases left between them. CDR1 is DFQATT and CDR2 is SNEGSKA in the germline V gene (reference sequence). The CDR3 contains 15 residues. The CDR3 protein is CSARDRQQYADTQYF. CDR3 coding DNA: TGCAGTGCTAGAGATCGTCAGCAATACGCAGATACGCAGTATTTT.

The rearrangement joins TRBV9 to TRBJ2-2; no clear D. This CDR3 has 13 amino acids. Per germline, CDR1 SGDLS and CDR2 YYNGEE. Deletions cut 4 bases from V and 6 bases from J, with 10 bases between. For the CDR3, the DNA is TGTGCCAGCAGCACTTCTGGGCCCGGGGAGCTGTTTTTT. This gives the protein CASSTSGPGELFF.

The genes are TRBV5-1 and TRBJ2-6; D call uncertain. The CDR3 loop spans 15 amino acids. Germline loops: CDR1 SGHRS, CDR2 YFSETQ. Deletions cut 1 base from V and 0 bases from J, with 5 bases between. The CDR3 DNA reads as TGCGCCAGCAGCTTGTACCCCTCTGGGGCCAACGTCCTGACTTTC. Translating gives CASSLYPSGANVLTF.

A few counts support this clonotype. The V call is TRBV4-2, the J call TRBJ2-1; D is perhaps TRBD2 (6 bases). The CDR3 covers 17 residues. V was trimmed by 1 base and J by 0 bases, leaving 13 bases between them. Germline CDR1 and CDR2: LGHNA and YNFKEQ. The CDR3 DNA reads TGTGCCAGCAGCCAAGGTGTTGGGGGGACCTCCTACAATGAGCAGTTCTTC. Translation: CASSQGVGGTSYNEQFF.

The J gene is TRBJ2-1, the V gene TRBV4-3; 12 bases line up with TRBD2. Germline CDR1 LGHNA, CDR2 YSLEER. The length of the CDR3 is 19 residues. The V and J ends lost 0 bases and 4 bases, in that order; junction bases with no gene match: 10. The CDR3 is CASSQEGLAGGPWYNEQFF. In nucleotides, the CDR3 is TGCGCCAGCAGCCAAGAGGGCCTAGCGGGAGGGCCGTGGTACAATGAGCAGTTCTTC.

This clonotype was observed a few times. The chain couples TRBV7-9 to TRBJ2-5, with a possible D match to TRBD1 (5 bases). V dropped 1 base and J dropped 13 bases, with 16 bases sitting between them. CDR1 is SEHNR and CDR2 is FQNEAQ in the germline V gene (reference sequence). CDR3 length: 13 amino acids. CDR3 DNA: TGTGCCAGCAGCTTAGTATACCCGACAGACCCGTACTTC. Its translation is CASSLVYPTDPYF.

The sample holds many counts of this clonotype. The CDR3 DNA is TGCGCCAGCAGCCAAGATCGGGATGGTAGCGGGGGATTCCGAGAGACCCAGTACTTC. Its translation is CASSQDRDGSGGFRETQYF. The genes are TRBV4-1 and TRBJ2-5; 9 nucleotides align to TRBD2. Germline V CDR1 and CDR2: MGHRA, YSYEKL. J gave up 4 bases and V 0 bases, and 15 bases lay outside the gene matches. The CDR3 spans 19 residues.

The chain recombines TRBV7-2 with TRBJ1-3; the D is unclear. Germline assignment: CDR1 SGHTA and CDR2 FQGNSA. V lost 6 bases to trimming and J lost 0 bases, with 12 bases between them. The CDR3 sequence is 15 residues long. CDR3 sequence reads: CASSRHGISGNTIYF. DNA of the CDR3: TGTGCCAGCAGTCGACATGGCATCTCTGGAAACACCATATATTTT.

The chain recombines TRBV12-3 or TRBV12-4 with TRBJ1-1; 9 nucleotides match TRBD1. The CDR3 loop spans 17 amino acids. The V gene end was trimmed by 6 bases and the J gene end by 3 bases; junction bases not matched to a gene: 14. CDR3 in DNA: TGTGCCAGCAGCCAGGGACAGGGTCTTTGGGGTGACACTGAAGCTTTCTTT. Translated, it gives CASSQGQGLWGDTEAFF.

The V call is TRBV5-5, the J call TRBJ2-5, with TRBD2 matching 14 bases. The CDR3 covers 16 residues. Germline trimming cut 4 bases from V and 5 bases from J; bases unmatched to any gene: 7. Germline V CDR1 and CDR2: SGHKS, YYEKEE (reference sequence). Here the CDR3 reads CASSIGTSGSRETQYF. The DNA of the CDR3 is TGTGCCAGCAGCATAGGGACTAGCGGGAGCCGCGAGACCCAGTACTTC.

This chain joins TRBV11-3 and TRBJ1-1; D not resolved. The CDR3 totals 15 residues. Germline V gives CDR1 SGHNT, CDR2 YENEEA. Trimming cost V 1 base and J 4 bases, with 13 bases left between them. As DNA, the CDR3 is TGTGCCAGCAGCTTAGTTGGAGGGAAGGGCACTGAAGCTTTCTTT. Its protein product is CASSLVGGKGTEAFF.

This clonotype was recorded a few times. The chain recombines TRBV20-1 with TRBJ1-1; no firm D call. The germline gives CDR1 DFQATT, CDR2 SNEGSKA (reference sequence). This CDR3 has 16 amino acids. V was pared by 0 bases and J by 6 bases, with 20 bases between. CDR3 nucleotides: TGCAGTGCTAGAGATCTTGGTTCCGGAGGGTCCGCTGAAGCTTTCTTT. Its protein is CSARDLGSGGSAEAFF.

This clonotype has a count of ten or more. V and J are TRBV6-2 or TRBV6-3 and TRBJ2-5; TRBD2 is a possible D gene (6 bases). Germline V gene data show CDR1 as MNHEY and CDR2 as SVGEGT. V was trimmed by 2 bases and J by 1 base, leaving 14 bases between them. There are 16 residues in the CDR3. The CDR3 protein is CASSYTAGLVQETQYF. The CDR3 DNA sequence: TGTGCCAGCAGTTACACCGCGGGATTAGTCCAAGAGACCCAGTACTTC.

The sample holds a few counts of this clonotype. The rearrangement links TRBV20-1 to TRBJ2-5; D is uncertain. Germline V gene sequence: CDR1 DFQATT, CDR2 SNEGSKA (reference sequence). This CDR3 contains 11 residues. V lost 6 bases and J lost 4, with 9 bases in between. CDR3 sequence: CSAHSRETQYF. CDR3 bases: TGCAGTGCCCATAGTAGAGAGACCCAGTACTTC.

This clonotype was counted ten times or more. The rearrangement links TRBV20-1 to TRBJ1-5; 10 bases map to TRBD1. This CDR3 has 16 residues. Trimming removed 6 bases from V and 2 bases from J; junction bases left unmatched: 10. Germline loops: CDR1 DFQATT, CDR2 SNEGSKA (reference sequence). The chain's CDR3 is CSARDRGIFGNQPQHF. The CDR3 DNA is TGCAGTGCGAGGGACAGGGGAATTTTCGGCAATCAGCCCCAGCATTTT.

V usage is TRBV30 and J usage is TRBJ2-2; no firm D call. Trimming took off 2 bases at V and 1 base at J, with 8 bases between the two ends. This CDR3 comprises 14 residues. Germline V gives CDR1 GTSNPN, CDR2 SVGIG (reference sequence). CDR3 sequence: CAWSPPGNTGELFF. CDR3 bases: TGTGCCTGGAGTCCCCCCGGGAACACCGGGGAGCTGTTTTTT.

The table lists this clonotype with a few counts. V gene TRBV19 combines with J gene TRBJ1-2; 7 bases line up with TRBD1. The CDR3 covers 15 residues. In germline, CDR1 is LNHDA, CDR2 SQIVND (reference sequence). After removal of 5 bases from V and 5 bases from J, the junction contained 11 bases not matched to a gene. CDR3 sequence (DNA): TGTGCCAGTAGTCCGCCCCCGGGACAGTTATATGGCTACACCTTC. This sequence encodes CASSPPPGQLYGYTF.

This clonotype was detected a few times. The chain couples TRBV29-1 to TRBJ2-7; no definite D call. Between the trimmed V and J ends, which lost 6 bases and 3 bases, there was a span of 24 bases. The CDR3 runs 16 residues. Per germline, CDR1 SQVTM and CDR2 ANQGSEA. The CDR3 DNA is TGCAGCGTGATAAGTAGACACGGGTATGAGCTCTACGAGCAGTACTTC. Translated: CSVISRHGYELYEQYF.